The sequence of this TCR beta chain was determined in a study of cytomegalovirus exposure and HLA in healthy donors. V gave up 1 base and J gave up 8 bases, with 9 bases separating them. The germline V gene has CDR1 SEHNR and CDR2 FQNEAQ (reference sequence). This CDR3 is built from 13 residues. Only a few counts were recorded for this clone. PCR employed 60 Vbeta and 13 Jbeta primers. The method was immunoSEQ multiplex PCR; TCRdb's version includes in-frame clones alone and lacks a portion of them. The top ten clones hold 2.5% to 3% of a sample with 90,000 or so clones, just under 70% of them seen once.

V is TRBV7-9 and J is TRBJ2-1; perhaps TRBD2 as D (6 bases). The origin of this receptor is a man in his fifties or sixties in good health and CMV-seronegative. Source material: PBMCs. CDR3 sequence: CASSLDRLDEQFF. The CDR3 DNA reads as TGTGCCAGCAGCTTAGATCGACTAGATGAGCAGTTCTTC.